This is a list of T cell receptor beta chains from one sample in a study of blood T cell repertoires in COVID-19. The assay was immunoSEQ multiplex PCR, and TCRdb's table has in-frame clones only and misses some. The top ten hold roughly 7% of the sample, which has 60,000 to 75,000 clones, 87% seen once. Sequenced sample: peripheral blood. The receptors were gathered from a man in his 60s with acute or convalescent COVID-19. CDR3s include the opening cysteine and the closing phenylalanine or tryptophan. The order of the fields is V gene, J gene, CDR3 protein.

TRBV27	TRBJ1-2	CASSYTGGGHGYTF
TRBV18	TRBJ2-5	CASSPLGSAAVETQYF
TRBV4-2	TRBJ1-6	CASSLTGADSPLHF
TRBV27	TRBJ1-1	CASSLRTDRTEAFF
TRBV5-6	TRBJ1-2	CASSLAIQGARGNDGYTF
TRBV24-1	TRBJ2-1	CATSDPTRTGQGVKNEQFF
TRBV4-3	TRBJ1-2	CASSQGGGGDGYTF
TRBV6-5	TRBJ2-7	CATKGGATKEQYF
TRBV23-1	TRBJ2-6	CASSQPGVGQALSGANVLTF
TRBV5-4	TRBJ2-1	CASSSTGDEQFF
TRBV5-1	TRBJ1-2	CASSLVQGAYGYTF
TRBV5-6	TRBJ2-1	CASSSLLADSYNEQFF
TRBV27	TRBJ2-2	CASRGQGRWVASNTGELFF
TRBV4-2	TRBJ2-6	CASSHLDRGLDSGANVLTF
TRBV19	TRBJ2-7	CASSSRGSEQYF
TRBV6-5	TRBJ2-2	CATLGQRAGELFF
TRBV5-6	TRBJ2-6	CASSLRAGANVLTF
TRBV4-3	TRBJ1-2	CASSQDGGYGYTF
TRBV3-1/TRBV3-2	TRBJ1-1	CASSGQGFTEAFF
TRBV11-2	TRBJ1-6	CASSSGGETSTLHF
TRBV19	TRBJ2-7	CASSMLQGARAYEQYF
TRBV6-1	TRBJ2-1	CASSGLWDRRTGEQFF
TRBV12-3/TRBV12-4	TRBJ1-2	CASSQGYGYTF
TRBV3-1/TRBV3-2	TRBJ2-7	CASSQGAGGAYEQYF
TRBV4-3	TRBJ1-1	CASSRQGRRNTEAFF
TRBV5-1	TRBJ1-1	CASSLGVRVWVNTEAFF
TRBV19	TRBJ2-3	CASSDGSGGAVDTQYF
TRBV5-1	TRBJ2-3	CASSLSGGVTDTQYF
TRBV19	TRBJ2-2	CASSIDTGYAGELFF
TRBV18	TRBJ2-5	CASSPQGLSRGTQYF
TRBV19	TRBJ1-2	CASSPGQGFGYTF
TRBV12-3/TRBV12-4	TRBJ1-6	CASGPGTALHF
TRBV10-1	TRBJ1-3	CASSESMGQGGGNTIYF
TRBV12-5	TRBJ1-2	CASGLVQGAQNYGYTF
TRBV18	TRBJ1-1	CASSSPAGMNTEAFF
TRBV9	TRBJ2-5	CASSVSAGGTGETQYF
TRBV5-1	TRBJ1-1	CASSLSGRGGTTEAFF
TRBV19	TRBJ2-7	CASSNAEEQYF
TRBV5-1	TRBJ1-1	CASSAGQGKNTEAFF
TRBV9	TRBJ1-6	CASSSRQPSSYNSPLHF
TRBV4-3	TRBJ1-6	CASSQDRTGVSPLHF
TRBV30	TRBJ1-2	CAWSVLGPYGYTF
TRBV5-6	TRBJ1-5	CASSLGTSGNQPQHF
TRBV12-3/TRBV12-4	TRBJ1-2	CASSTGAYGYTF
TRBV9	TRBJ2-7	CASSAGYQISYEQYF
TRBV19	TRBJ1-5	CASISDGILGNQPQHF
TRBV7-2	TRBJ1-3	CASSLGPDRIGNTIYF